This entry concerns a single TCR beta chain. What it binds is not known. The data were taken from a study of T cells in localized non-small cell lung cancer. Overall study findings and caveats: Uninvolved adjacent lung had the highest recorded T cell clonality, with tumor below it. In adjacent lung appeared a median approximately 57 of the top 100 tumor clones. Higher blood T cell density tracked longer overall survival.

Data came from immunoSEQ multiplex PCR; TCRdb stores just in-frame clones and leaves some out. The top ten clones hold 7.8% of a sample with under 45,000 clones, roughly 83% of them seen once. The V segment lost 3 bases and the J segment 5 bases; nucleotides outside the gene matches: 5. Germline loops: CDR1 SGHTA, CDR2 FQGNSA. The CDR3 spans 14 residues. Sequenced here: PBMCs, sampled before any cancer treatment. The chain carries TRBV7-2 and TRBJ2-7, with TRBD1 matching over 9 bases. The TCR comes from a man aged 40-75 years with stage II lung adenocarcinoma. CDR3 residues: CASSFTGGRNEQYF. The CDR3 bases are TGTGCCAGCAGCTTTACAGGGGGCAGAAACGAGCAGTACTTC.